The rows below give T cell receptor beta chains drawn from one sample of a study of cytomegalovirus exposure and HLA in healthy donors. Data came from immunoSEQ multiplex PCR; TCRdb stores just in-frame clones and leaves some out. The sample comprises 160,000 or so clones, 80% of which are singletons, and about 4.8% rests with the top ten. Sequenced input: PBMCs. The receptors shown here come from a man younger than 40 in good health and CMV-seronegative. Both conserved end residues are part of each CDR3.

V gene: TRBV23-1; J gene: TRBJ1-5; CDR3 length: 16; CDR3 protein: CASSHRGEGSNQPQHF
V gene: TRBV9; J gene: TRBJ1-1; CDR3 length: 16; CDR3 protein: CASSVGAGSGYTEAFF
V gene: TRBV18; J gene: TRBJ1-4; CDR3 length: 14; CDR3 protein: CASSPSGGAEKLFF
V gene: TRBV12-5; J gene: TRBJ1-2; CDR3 length: 13; CDR3 protein: CASGLKGGGGYTF
V gene: TRBV10-2; J gene: TRBJ2-2; CDR3 length: 16; CDR3 protein: CASKNSGRAYTGELFF
V gene: TRBV6-5; J gene: TRBJ2-7; CDR3 length: 14; CDR3 protein: CASSPGGASYEQYF
V gene: TRBV7-2; J gene: TRBJ1-5; CDR3 length: 14; CDR3 protein: CASSLETGNQPQHF
V gene: TRBV27; J gene: TRBJ2-4; CDR3 length: 14; CDR3 protein: CASSLSSQGGIQYF
V gene: TRBV28; J gene: TRBJ1-1; CDR3 length: 14; CDR3 protein: CASSLFGGETEAFF
V gene: TRBV7-8; J gene: TRBJ2-5; CDR3 length: 15; CDR3 protein: CASSSDRGVQETQYF
V gene: TRBV7-9; J gene: TRBJ2-7; CDR3 length: 14; CDR3 protein: CSSSLRGGGGEQYF
V gene: TRBV6-6; J gene: TRBJ2-3; CDR3 length: 16; CDR3 protein: CASSSSKGARRDTQYF
V gene: TRBV29-1; J gene: TRBJ1-4; CDR3 length: 15; CDR3 protein: CSAGGQGSGREKLFF
V gene: TRBV18; J gene: TRBJ1-5; CDR3 length: 15; CDR3 protein: CASSAETGGVQPQHF
V gene: TRBV6-5; J gene: TRBJ2-7; CDR3 length: 12; CDR3 protein: CASGQDSYEQYF
V gene: TRBV11-2; J gene: TRBJ1-6; CDR3 length: 16; CDR3 protein: CASSLRGTGGFSPLHF
V gene: TRBV7-3; J gene: TRBJ2-2; CDR3 length: 13; CDR3 protein: CASSLFTPGELFF
V gene: TRBV7-6; J gene: TRBJ1-1; CDR3 length: 14; CDR3 protein: CASSSLTGDTEAFF
V gene: TRBV5-1; J gene: TRBJ1-1; CDR3 length: 16; CDR3 protein: CASSLAPNRGRTEAFF
V gene: TRBV6-1; J gene: TRBJ2-1; CDR3 length: 15; CDR3 protein: CASSDRTPGGGEQFF
V gene: TRBV28; J gene: TRBJ1-1; CDR3 length: 14; CDR3 protein: CASSLWRGTLGAFF
V gene: TRBV27; J gene: TRBJ2-7; CDR3 length: 16; CDR3 protein: CASSLLGAGMSSEQYF
V gene: TRBV5-1; J gene: TRBJ1-1; CDR3 length: 14; CDR3 protein: CASSLGQVNTEAFF
V gene: TRBV9; J gene: TRBJ2-7; CDR3 length: 13; CDR3 protein: CASSSRTGAEQYF
V gene: TRBV10-3; J gene: TRBJ1-2; CDR3 length: 13; CDR3 protein: CAISESERSQGFF
V gene: TRBV6-1; J gene: TRBJ2-7; CDR3 length: 15; CDR3 protein: CASKRAGGRENEQYF
V gene: TRBV27; J gene: TRBJ2-3; CDR3 length: 15; CDR3 protein: CASSRRAGGTDTQYF
V gene: TRBV5-8; J gene: TRBJ2-1; CDR3 length: 14; CDR3 protein: CASSSGTGHNEQFF
V gene: TRBV10-3; J gene: TRBJ2-4; CDR3 length: 13; CDR3 protein: CAISGGEGNIQYF
V gene: TRBV7-8; J gene: TRBJ1-5; CDR3 length: 14; CDR3 protein: CASSDKYSNQPQHF
V gene: TRBV27; J gene: TRBJ2-1; CDR3 length: 15; CDR3 protein: CASSLGGSLYNEQFF
V gene: TRBV5-1; J gene: TRBJ2-7; CDR3 length: 12; CDR3 protein: CASSLGYYEQYF
V gene: TRBV6-6; J gene: TRBJ1-5; CDR3 length: 16; CDR3 protein: CASSYSGQGPHQPQHF
V gene: TRBV18; J gene: TRBJ2-1; CDR3 length: 16; CDR3 protein: CASSPPTSGRPNEQFF
V gene: TRBV19; J gene: TRBJ1-2; CDR3 length: 17; CDR3 protein: CASSIDLGGAQNYGYTF
V gene: TRBV5-1; J gene: TRBJ2-1; CDR3 length: 12; CDR3 protein: CASSLGGDEQFF
V gene: TRBV10-3; J gene: TRBJ1-1; CDR3 length: 14; CDR3 protein: CATRRTIMNTEAFF
V gene: TRBV4-3; J gene: TRBJ1-6; CDR3 length: 18; CDR3 protein: CASSRYLTPNSYNSPLHF
V gene: TRBV29-1; J gene: TRBJ2-1; CDR3 length: 13; CDR3 protein: CSVDLGADNEQFF
V gene: TRBV7-9; J gene: TRBJ2-7; CDR3 length: 12; CDR3 protein: CASRPLSDEQYF
V gene: TRBV10-3; J gene: TRBJ2-7; CDR3 length: 14; CDR3 protein: CAISPRDSPYEQYF